Below are 23 T cell receptor beta chains sequenced from a single sample in a study of early T cells in non-severe SARS-CoV-2 infection. TCRdb ran MiXCR on the 5' RACE reads and lists one entry per CDR3 protein. The sample records 75,000 to 90,000 distinct CDR3 sequences, roughly 12% being singletons. The specimen was whole blood. The receptors stem from an adult who was a healthcare worker with PCR-confirmed SARS-CoV-2 infection or an uninfected control (not recorded which).

This clonotype was observed a few times. This chain joins TRBV19 and TRBJ2-7; 11 bases fit TRBD1. The CDR3 runs to 13 residues. The germline gives CDR1 LNHDA, CDR2 SQIVND (reference sequence). The ends lost 9 bases at V and 2 bases at J; junction bases unmatched: 3. CDR3 sequence reads: CASGQGAAYEQYF. CDR3 coding DNA: TGTGCCAGCGGACAGGGGGCGGCCTACGAGCAGTACTTC.

A few counts support this clonotype. This rearrangement joins TRBV19 to TRBJ1-5; 8 bases fit TRBD1. CDR3 length: 14 amino acids. V lost 5 bases to trimming and J lost 15 bases; unmatched junction nucleotides: 15. From germline, CDR1 is LNHDA and CDR2 SQIVND (reference sequence). Here the CDR3 reads CASSPGTGSPRRHF. In DNA form, the CDR3 reads TGTGCCAGTAGTCCCGGGACAGGTTCCCCGCGCCGGCATTTT.

This clonotype was counted at least ten times. The genes are TRBV6-5 and TRBJ2-5, with D perhaps assigned TRBD1 or TRBD2 (5 bases each). The V and J ends lost 3 bases and 5 bases respectively, with 19 bases between them. CDR3 length: 16 residues. CDR1 and CDR2 from the germline V gene are MNHEY and SVGAGI. CDR3 in amino acids: CASSYYDGTLRETQYF. Here the CDR3 DNA reads TGTGCCAGCAGTTATTACGACGGGACGTTAAGGGAGACCCAGTACTTC.

This clonotype was seen at least ten times. The chain carries TRBV19 and TRBJ2-7; TRBD1 matches 9 bases. The CDR3 totals 16 residues. The J segment lost 0 bases and the V segment lost 4 bases, leaving 7 bases of the junction unmatched. CDR1 is LNHDA, CDR2 SQIVND, per germline (reference sequence). The CDR3 protein is CASSTPQGAPSYEQYF. The CDR3 DNA reads as TGTGCCAGTAGTACCCCACAGGGGGCCCCCTCCTACGAGCAGTACTTC. The whole variable domain, filled in from reference TRBV19 and TRBJ2-7, reads DGGITQSPKYLFRKEGQNVTLSCEQNLNHDAMYWYRQDPGQGLRLIYYSQIVNDFQKGDIAEGYSVSREKKESFPLTVTSAQKNPTAFYLCASSTPQGAPSYEQYFGPGTRLTVT.

The rearrangement links TRBV3-1 to TRBJ2-5; D gene unclear. V was cut by 2 bases and J by 7 bases, with 5 bases left in between. Germline CDR1 reads LGHDT; CDR2 reads YNNKEL (reference sequence). The CDR3 has 11 residues. The CDR3 loop is CASSQPGTQYF. CDR3 sequence (DNA): TGTGCCAGCAGCCAACCAGGGACCCAGTACTTC.

This chain's CDR3 is CASSLVLGSGVYNEQFF. DNA for the CDR3: TGTGCCAGCAGCTTAGTGCTAGGTAGCGGGGTTTACAATGAGCAGTTCTTC. The chain recombines TRBV11-2 with TRBJ2-1; 8 nucleotides agree with TRBD2. Germline loops: CDR1 SGHAT, CDR2 FQNNGV. Trimming at V came to 1 base and at J to 4 bases, leaving 9 bases not matched to a gene. This CDR3 comprises 17 residues. Full variable domain (rest looked up from reference TRBV11-2 and TRBJ2-1): EAGVAQSPRYKIIEKRQSVAFWCNPISGHATLYWYQQILGQGPKLLIQFQNNGVVDDSQLPKDRFSAERLKGVDSTLKIQPAKLEDSAVYLCASSLVLGSGVYNEQFFGPGTRLTVL.

The table lists this clonotype with many counts. This chain joins TRBV18 and TRBJ2-1, with 8 bases that match TRBD2. With 3 bases clipped from V and 6 bases from J, the junction kept 7 bases outside the gene matches. CDR3 length equals 15 residues. CDR1 is KGHSH and CDR2 is LQKENI in the germline V gene. The CDR3 sequence: CASSPPGGTSNEQFF. The CDR3 nucleotides read TGTGCCAGCTCACCTCCGGGGGGGACTTCCAATGAGCAGTTCTTC.

This clonotype was observed a few times. J is TRBJ1-2 and V is TRBV20-1, with D unresolved. Trimming took 6 bases from V and 4 from J, leaving 15 bases between them. Germline V gives CDR1 DFQATT, CDR2 SNEGSKA (reference sequence). The CDR3 length is 13 residues. The CDR3 coding sequence is TGCAGTGCCCATCTAACAGCAGCCTATGGCTACACCTTC. This encodes CSAHLTAAYGYTF.

The sample holds a few counts of this clonotype. The rearrangement uses TRBV12-3 or TRBV12-4 and TRBJ1-5; D might be TRBD1 (5 bases). Trimming shortened V by 6 bases and J by 2 bases, and 17 bases separated the two germline ends. CDR3 length equals 16 residues. The CDR3 region has the DNA TGTGCCAGCAGGGGAGGGACGGCAGAAGGCAATCAGCCCCAGCATTTT. Protein sequence: CASRGGTAEGNQPQHF.

This clonotype was seen many times. This sequence joins TRBV6-6 and TRBJ1-2, with D possibly TRBD1 on 5 matching bases. V gave up 5 bases and J gave up 1 base, with 8 bases separating them. CDR1 and CDR2 (germline): MNHNY, SVGAGI (reference sequence). The CDR3 length is 13 residues. CDR3 sequence (DNA): TGTGCCAGCAGTCGACAGATTAACTATGGCTACACCTTC. This sequence encodes CASSRQINYGYTF.

This clonotype showed up just a few times. The chain couples TRBV7-2 to TRBJ2-1; the match to TRBD1 covers 7 bases. The CDR3 has 15 amino acids. Germline assignment: CDR1 SGHTA and CDR2 FQGNSA. Trimming took 4 bases from V and 0 from J; bases not matched to a gene: 3. CDR3 loop: CASSYRGSSYNEQFF. As DNA, the CDR3 is TGTGCCAGCAGCTACAGGGGAAGCTCCTACAATGAGCAGTTCTTC.

This sequence joins TRBV7-9 and TRBJ1-1; D is unresolved. Germline CDR1 and CDR2: SEHNR and FQNEAQ (reference sequence). The CDR3 runs to 15 residues. The V end was cut by 5 bases, the J end by 0 bases, with 13 bases between. The CDR3, as DNA: TGTGCCAGCAGCCCATTAGCGGGAGTGAACACTGAAGCTTTCTTT. Its translation: CASSPLAGVNTEAFF.

This chain's CDR3 is CASRLGAPNYGYTF. For the CDR3, the DNA is TGTGCCAGCAGGCTCGGGGCGCCTAACTATGGCTACACCTTC. This chain links TRBV7-2 with TRBJ1-2; D might be TRBD1 (5 bases). V shed 6 bases and J shed 0 bases, with 11 bases lying between them. Germline V gives CDR1 SGHTA, CDR2 FQGNSA. The CDR3 has 14 amino acids.

This clonotype was found a few times. The chain couples TRBV29-1 to TRBJ2-5, with unresolved D. Germline-derived CDR1 and CDR2 are SQVTM and ANQGSEA. CDR3 length: 10 amino acids. The V gene lost 7 bases and the J gene lost 7 bases, with 10 bases spanning the gap. CDR3 protein: CSGSSGTQYF. CDR3 sequence (DNA): TGCAGCGGCTCGTCGGGGACCCAGTACTTC.

Many counts were recorded for this clonotype. V is TRBV2 and J is TRBJ2-3; possibly TRBD1 for D (6 bases). In germline, CDR1 is SNHLY, CDR2 FYNNEI. The CDR3 consists of 15 residues. The ends were cut back, 6 bases at V and 2 bases at J, with 15 bases in the middle. The CDR3 coding sequence is TGTGCCAGCAGGGTCCAGGGGTTAAACACAGATACGCAGTATTTT. It codes for CASRVQGLNTDTQYF.

This clonotype was seen more than once but under ten times. The chain employs TRBV29-1 and TRBJ2-5; D could derive from TRBD1 or TRBD2 (5 bases each). This CDR3 comprises 14 residues. The germline CDR1 and CDR2 sequences are SQVTM and ANQGSEA. V dropped 8 bases and J dropped 4 bases, with 20 bases sitting between them. For the CDR3, the DNA is TGCAGCACCGGCAAACTAGGGCAGGGAGAGACCCAGTACTTC. Protein: CSTGKLGQGETQYF.

This clonotype was observed at least ten times. The V call is TRBV7-2, the J call TRBJ1-2; D is unresolved. Germline-derived CDR1 and CDR2 are SGHTA and FQGNSA. Trimming pared 1 base from V and 7 bases from J, leaving 7 bases between. CDR3 length: 12 amino acids. DNA for the CDR3: TGTGCCAGCAGCTTAGATTCGGCTGGCTACACCTTC. Protein product: CASSLDSAGYTF.

The V gene is TRBV20-1, the J gene TRBJ2-5; 12 positions agree with TRBD2. The V segment lost 4 bases and the J segment 4 bases; nucleotides outside the gene matches: 7. The length of the CDR3 is 15 residues. The V gene's germline CDR1 is DFQATT and CDR2 SNEGSKA (reference sequence). The CDR3 spells CSATPSGGARETQYF. The CDR3 bases are TGCAGTGCTACACCTAGCGGGGGGGCAAGAGAGACCCAGTACTTC.

The chain couples TRBV9 to TRBJ1-2; maybe TRBD1 (6 bases). CDR3 length: 15 amino acids. V lost 4 bases and J 0 bases, leaving 13 bases between the germline ends. Germline values: CDR1 SGDLS, CDR2 YYNGEE. CDR3 sequence reads: CASSPQGHANYGYTF. CDR3 DNA sequence: TGTGCCAGCAGCCCCCAGGGGCACGCTAACTATGGCTACACCTTC.

This clonotype was seen many times. The chain uses TRBV12-3 or TRBV12-4 and TRBJ2-1, with a tentative D call TRBD2 (6 bases). V was shortened by 6 bases and J by 6 bases, with 12 bases between the two germline ends. This CDR3 spans 13 amino acids. In nucleotides, the CDR3 is TGTGCCAGCAGCTCCCGCGGGGTCAATGAGCAGTTCTTC. Amino acid sequence: CASSSRGVNEQFF.

This clonotype was detected a few times. V usage is TRBV2 and J usage is TRBJ2-7; D gene ambiguous. CDR1 and CDR2 (germline): SNHLY, FYNNEI. The length of the CDR3 is 12 residues. V was pared by 4 bases and J by 9 bases, with 13 bases between. Here the CDR3 DNA reads TGTGCCAGCAGTGTGGGCAGCCTAAGGCAGTACTTC. Its protein is CASSVGSLRQYF.

This sequence joins TRBV5-5 and TRBJ2-7; the match to TRBD1 covers 7 bases. The V gene end was trimmed by 3 bases and the J gene end by 1 base; junction bases not matched to a gene: 7. CDR3 length: 15 residues. Germline assignment: CDR1 SGHKS and CDR2 YYEKEE (reference sequence). CDR3 sequence reads: CASSSGTAQSYEQYF. In nucleotides, the CDR3 is TGTGCCAGCAGCTCCGGGACAGCCCAGTCCTACGAGCAGTACTTC.

Many counts were recorded for this clonotype. For the CDR3, the DNA is TGTGCCTGGTTCCTGGGCAGGGGCCCCACTGAAGCTTTCTTT. The encoded protein is CAWFLGRGPTEAFF. The rearrangement joins TRBV30 to TRBJ1-1; possibly TRBD1 for D (6 bases). The CDR3 is made up of 14 amino acids. V lost 5 bases and J lost 4, with 17 bases in between. Germline V gene data show CDR1 as GTSNPN and CDR2 as SVGIG (reference sequence).